The 15 T cell receptor beta chains presented below share a single source sample, sequenced in a study of blood T cell repertoires in COVID-19. Only in-frame clones appear in the TCRdb table, and some are missing; sequencing was by immunoSEQ multiplex PCR. Of roughly 80,000 clones listed, more than 80% are singletons. The source material was peripheral blood. The origin of the receptors is a woman aged 80 or older with acute or convalescent COVID-19.

This chain links TRBV4-1 with TRBJ2-1; 8 nucleotides line up with TRBD2. Germline assignment: CDR1 MGHRA and CDR2 YSYEKL. V lost 1 base and J lost 4; bases outside the gene matches: 3. The CDR3 is 15 residues long. The CDR3 loop is CASSQVTSGYNEQFF. CDR3 coding DNA: TGCGCCAGCAGCCAAGTAACTAGCGGTTACAATGAGCAGTTCTTC.

This clone was seen more than once but under ten times. This sequence joins TRBV28 and TRBJ1-2, with D perhaps matching TRBD1 (6 bases). Trimming removed 7 bases at V and 6 bases at J, with 12 bases between. The CDR3 runs 12 residues. The germline CDR1 and CDR2 sequences are MDHEN and SYDVKM. CDR3 sequence: CASTDRDNGYTF. The CDR3, as DNA: TGTGCCAGCACGGACAGAGACAATGGCTACACCTTC.

This chain connects TRBV2 to TRBJ2-1; D is possibly TRBD1 (6 bases). From germline, CDR1 is SNHLY and CDR2 FYNNEI. The CDR3 has 15 amino acids. V lost 7 bases to trimming and J lost 2 bases, with 15 bases between them. CDR3 loop: CASTLQGITYNEQFF. Here the CDR3 DNA reads TGTGCCAGCACGTTGCAGGGGATCACCTACAATGAGCAGTTCTTC. Full variable domain (rest looked up from reference TRBV2 and TRBJ2-1): EPEVTQTPSHQVTQMGQEVILRCVPISNHLYFYWYRQILGQKVEFLVSFYNNEISEKSEIFDDQFSVERPDGSNFTLKIRSTKLEDSAMYFCASTLQGITYNEQFFGPGTRLTVL.

The chain couples TRBV7-9 to TRBJ2-5; the match to TRBD2 covers 12 bases. The germline V gene encodes CDR1 SEHNR and CDR2 FQNEAQ (reference sequence). The J segment lost 3 bases and the V segment lost 2 bases, leaving 7 bases of the junction unmatched. This CDR3 is built from 17 residues. CDR3 in amino acids: CASSLRVTSGRKETQYF. CDR3 sequence (DNA): TGTGCCAGCAGCTTACGAGTGACTAGCGGGAGAAAAGAGACCCAGTACTTC. Complete variable domain (other parts from reference TRBV7-9 and TRBJ2-5): DTGVSQNPRHKITKRGQNVTFRCDPISEHNRLYWYRQTLGQGPEFLTYFQNEAQLEKSRLLSDRFSAERPKGSFSTLEIQRTEQGDSAMYLCASSLRVTSGRKETQYFGPGTRLLVL.

This chain joins TRBV11-2 and TRBJ2-5; a possible D gene is TRBD1 (5 bases). The V end lost 5 bases, the J end lost 4 bases, and 11 bases lay between the germline ends. CDR3 size: 13 residues. Germline CDR1 reads SGHAT; CDR2 reads FQNNGV. The CDR3 DNA is TGTGCCAGCAGCATTCAGGGTAGAGAGACCCAGTACTTC. This gives the protein CASSIQGRETQYF.

This chain connects TRBV2 to TRBJ2-7; 8 positions agree with TRBD1. This CDR3 contains 13 residues. Trimming cost V 8 bases and J 4 bases; bases outside gene matches: 7. Germline lookup yields CDR1 SNHLY and CDR2 FYNNEI. CDR3 amino acids: CASSPGGGYEQYF. CDR3 sequence (DNA): TGTGCCAGCTCTCCAGGGGGCGGATACGAGCAGTACTTC. Full variable domain (rest looked up from reference TRBV2 and TRBJ2-7): EPEVTQTPSHQVTQMGQEVILRCVPISNHLYFYWYRQILGQKVEFLVSFYNNEISEKSEIFDDQFSVERPDGSNFTLKIRSTKLEDSAMYFCASSPGGGYEQYFGPGTRLTVT.

The J gene is TRBJ2-1, the V gene TRBV11-2; 8 bases agree with TRBD2. The trim removed 5 bases at V and 7 bases at J, leaving 4 bases unmatched. This CDR3 has 13 amino acids. Germline CDR1 is SGHAT and CDR2 is FQNNGV. The CDR3 DNA reads as TGTGCCAGCAGCGGGACTAGTCTGAATGAGCAGTTCTTC. This gives the protein CASSGTSLNEQFF. Full variable domain (rest looked up from reference TRBV11-2 and TRBJ2-1): EAGVAQSPRYKIIEKRQSVAFWCNPISGHATLYWYQQILGQGPKLLIQFQNNGVVDDSQLPKDRFSAERLKGVDSTLKIQPAKLEDSAVYLCASSGTSLNEQFFGPGTRLTVL.

In regard to this clone: The junction departs from germline at one end; a sequencing error may be responsible. At the DNA level, this CDR3 is encoded by other sequences in the same sample as well. The rearrangement links TRBV28 to TRBJ2-3, with TRBD2 identical over 11 bases. This CDR3 has 16 residues. Germline V gives CDR1 MDHEN, CDR2 SYDVKM. CDR3 sequence (DNA): TGTGCTAGCAGTTTCGGGACTAGCGGTTCCCACGATACGCAGTATTTT. It codes for CASSFGTSGSHDTQYF.

The chain couples TRBV5-1 to TRBJ2-2; 9 bases line up with TRBD1. From germline, CDR1 is SGHRS and CDR2 YFSETQ. The CDR3 contains 15 residues. The junction had 10 bases not matched to a gene; V was cut back by 7 bases and J by 6 bases. The CDR3 protein is CASLGGTGSSGELFF. For the CDR3, the DNA is TGCGCCAGCCTGGGTGGGACAGGGTCTTCCGGGGAGCTGTTTTTT.

This clone was seen only once. The V gene is TRBV29-1, the J gene TRBJ1-1; 12 bases are shared with TRBD1. V shed 7 bases and J 5 bases; nucleotides not matched to a gene: 5. Germline CDR1 is SQVTM and CDR2 is ANQGSEA. The CDR3 has 13 residues. CDR3 sequence (DNA): TGCAGCGCTGGGACAGGGGGCCTAACTGAAGCTTTCTTT. This gives the protein CSAGTGGLTEAFF.

The chain joins TRBV5-8 to TRBJ2-7; 9 bases are a match to TRBD2. Per germline, CDR1 SGHTS and CDR2 YDEGEE. V lost 0 bases and J lost 4; bases outside the gene matches: 2. This CDR3 is 14 amino acids long. The CDR3 protein is CASSLASGAYEQYF. The CDR3, as DNA: TGTGCCAGCAGCTTGGCTAGCGGGGCTTACGAGCAGTACTTC.

The V call is TRBV10-3, the J call TRBJ2-7; 8 nucleotides match TRBD2. The J segment lost 1 base and the V segment lost 4 bases, leaving 6 bases of the junction unmatched. The germline V gene has CDR1 ENHRY and CDR2 SYGVKD. The CDR3 extends over 15 amino acids. The CDR3 spells CAISVVAGGSYEQYF. The CDR3 nucleotides read TGTGCCATCAGTGTGGTCGCGGGAGGATCCTACGAGCAGTACTTC.

The rearrangement joins TRBV27 to TRBJ2-1; D perhaps matches TRBD2 (5 bases). Deletions cut 5 bases from V and 5 bases from J, with 13 bases between. Germline V gene lookup returns CDR1 MNHEY and CDR2 SMNVEV (reference sequence). The length of the CDR3 is 14 residues. This CDR3 reads CASSKSGNHNEQFF. The CDR3 region has the DNA TGTGCCAGCAGTAAATCCGGGAACCACAATGAGCAGTTCTTC.

J is TRBJ2-3 and V is TRBV11-1, with TRBD2 matching 9 bases. V was clipped by 5 bases and J by 2 bases; unmatched bases: 8. The CDR3 runs to 16 residues. Germline V lookup: CDR1 SGHAT, CDR2 FQDESV (reference sequence). Written as DNA, the CDR3 is TGTGCCAGCAGCACCCGGCTAGCGGGGCTCACAGATACGCAGTATTTT. Protein: CASSTRLAGLTDTQYF.

V usage is TRBV13 and J usage is TRBJ1-1; 12 bases map to TRBD1. The trim removed 1 base at V and 4 bases at J, leaving 7 bases unmatched. The CDR3 is made up of 17 amino acids. Germline V gene data show CDR1 as PRHDT and CDR2 as FYEKMQ (reference sequence). CDR3 sequence reads: CASSLEGQGASSTEAFF. Here the CDR3 DNA reads TGTGCCAGCAGCTTAGAGGGACAGGGGGCTTCCTCCACTGAAGCTTTCTTT.